These 5 T cell receptor beta chains originate from one sample sequenced in a study of blood T cells in healthy people across ages (dated by TCRdb to 2013 to 2016). Libraries were prepared through 5' RACE. The sequencer listed for this sample is Illumina HiSeq 2500. The second PCR ran for about 6 to 12 cycles and used a J-beta primer mix along with a sample-barcoded 5' primer. TCRdb cleaned the public reads at Q25 with fastp, built clones with MiXCR and kept in-frame beta chains. Every CDR3 protein is listed once, alongside the most common genes and DNA of its rows. In this sample the table shows about a million distinct CDR3 sequences, under 40% of which occur a single time. The top ten clonotypes cover roughly 14% of the sample. Sequencing was carried out using blood. The receptor source for this set is a man between 18 and 35 years old in good health.

The chain has TRBV28 and TRBJ1-1; D ambiguous. From germline, CDR1 is MDHEN and CDR2 SYDVKM. The CDR3 sequence is 14 residues long. V dropped 6 bases and J dropped 3 bases, with 14 bases sitting between them. The CDR3 DNA sequence: TGTGCCAGCAGGTCCTTGACCGTAGACACTGAAGCTTTCTTT. This sequence encodes CASRSLTVDTEAFF.

The chain joins TRBV7-9 to TRBJ2-1; 14 bases are shared with TRBD2. V lost 6 bases and J lost 8; bases outside the gene matches: 12. This CDR3 contains 17 residues. Germline CDR1 and CDR2: SEHNR and FQNEAQ (reference sequence). CDR3 in amino acids: CASSSTSGTSGGDEQFF. CDR3 coding DNA: TGTGCCAGCAGTTCCACCTCCGGGACTAGCGGGGGCGATGAGCAGTTCTTC.

This chain connects TRBV3-1 to TRBJ2-1, with TRBD2 matching 7 bases. The CDR3 runs to 14 residues. Germline V CDR1 and CDR2: LGHDT, YNNKEL (reference sequence). V dropped 4 bases and J dropped 7; count of bases not matched to a gene: 7. DNA for the CDR3: TGTGCCAGCAGCCTGGGCGGGGGTGGAAATGAGCAGTTCTTC. This gives the protein CASSLGGGGNEQFF.

The J gene is TRBJ1-1, the V gene TRBV27; D perhaps matches TRBD1 (6 bases). This CDR3 is built from 16 residues. V dropped 8 bases and J dropped 2 bases, with 21 bases sitting between them. Germline values: CDR1 MNHEY, CDR2 SMNVEV (reference sequence). CDR3 in DNA: TGTGCCAGCCAAATCTCAGGGGACTCAGGTAACACTGAAGCTTTCTTT. Its translation: CASQISGDSGNTEAFF.

The rearrangement links TRBV18 to TRBJ2-3; 11 positions agree with TRBD1. The ends lost 4 bases at V and 4 bases at J; junction bases unmatched: 4. Germline V gives CDR1 KGHSH, CDR2 LQKENI. The CDR3 totals 15 residues. This chain's CDR3 is CASSLRGQGADTQYF. The DNA of the CDR3 is TGTGCCAGCTCACTAAGGGGACAGGGGGCAGATACGCAGTATTTT. The entire variable domain, with the rest obtained from reference TRBV18 and TRBJ2-3, is as follows: NAGVMQNPRHLVRRRGQEARLRCSPMKGHSHVYWYRQLPEEGLKFMVYLQKENIIDESGMPKERFSAEFPKEGPSILRIQQVVRGDSAAYFCASSLRGQGADTQYFGPGTRLTVL.